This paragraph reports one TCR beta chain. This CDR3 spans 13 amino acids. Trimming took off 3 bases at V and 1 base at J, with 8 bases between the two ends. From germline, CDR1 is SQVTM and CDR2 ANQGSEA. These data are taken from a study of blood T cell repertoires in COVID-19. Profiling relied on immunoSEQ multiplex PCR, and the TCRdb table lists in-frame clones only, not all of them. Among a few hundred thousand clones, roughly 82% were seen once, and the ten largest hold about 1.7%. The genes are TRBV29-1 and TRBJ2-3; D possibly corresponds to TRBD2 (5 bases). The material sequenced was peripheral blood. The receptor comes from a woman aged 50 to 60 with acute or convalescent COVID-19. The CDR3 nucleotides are TGCAGCGTTGACGAGGGAGGCACAGATACGCAGTATTTT. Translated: CSVDEGGTDTQYF.